The 5 T cell receptor beta chains listed next were all sequenced from one sample in a study of T cells expressing NK-cell markers. TCRdb re-analyzed the 5' RACE reads; it lists each CDR3 protein once, without DNA. This repertoire includes 300,000 or so distinct CDR3 sequences. The sequencing sample was made of blood T cells: a sorted CD56 or NKG2C T cell subset, CD4+ or CD8+ T cells, or bulk PBMC T cells (not recorded which). These receptor sequences come from a woman between 18 and 70 years old in good health.

The chain couples TRBV5-1 to TRBJ2-1; there is no DNA to check the TCRdb D call of TRBD1. Germline lookup yields CDR1 SGHRS and CDR2 YFSETQ. The CDR3 runs to 14 residues. Here the CDR3 reads CASSSTGSYNEQFF. The full variable domain, with the rest looked up from reference TRBV5-1 and TRBJ2-1, is KAGVTQTPRYLIKTRGQQVTLSCSPISGHRSVSWYQQTPGQGLQFLFEYFSETQRNKGNFPGRFSGRQFSNSRSEMNVSTLELGDSALYLCASSSTGSYNEQFFGPGTRLTVL.

The chain uses TRBV9 and TRBJ2-5; lacking DNA, the TRBD1 call made by TCRdb goes unchecked. Germline loops: CDR1 SGDLS, CDR2 YYNGEE. The CDR3 loop spans 17 amino acids. CDR3 amino acids: CASSVEWGTAPGETQYF.

The chain uses TRBV5-4 and TRBJ2-1; no DNA is available, so the TRBD1 call from TCRdb remains unchecked. The germline CDR1 and CDR2 sequences are SGHNT and YYREEE (reference sequence). The CDR3 runs to 17 residues. The CDR3: CASSPRTDRASYNEQFF.

The V call is TRBV20-1, the J call TRBJ2-2; TCRdb indicates TRBD1, and absent DNA this call remains unverified. The CDR3 totals 16 residues. The germline V gene has CDR1 DFQATT and CDR2 SNEGSKA (reference sequence). The CDR3 sequence: CSARSPLGGWAGELFF.

The genes are TRBV24-1 and TRBJ1-5. The germline V gene encodes CDR1 KGHDR and CDR2 SFDVKD. The CDR3 covers 15 residues. The CDR3 spells CATSEGGGSNQPQHF.